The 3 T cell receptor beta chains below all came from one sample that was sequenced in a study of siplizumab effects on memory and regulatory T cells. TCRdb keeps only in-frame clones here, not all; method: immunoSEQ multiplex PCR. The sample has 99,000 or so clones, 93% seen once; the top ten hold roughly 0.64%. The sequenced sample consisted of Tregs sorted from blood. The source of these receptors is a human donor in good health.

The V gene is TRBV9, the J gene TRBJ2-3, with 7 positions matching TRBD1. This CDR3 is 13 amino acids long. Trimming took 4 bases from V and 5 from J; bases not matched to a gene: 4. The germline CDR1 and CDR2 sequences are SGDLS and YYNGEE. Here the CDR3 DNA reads TGTGCCAGCAGCACGGGACAGAGAGATACGCAGTATTTT. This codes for CASSTGQRDTQYF.

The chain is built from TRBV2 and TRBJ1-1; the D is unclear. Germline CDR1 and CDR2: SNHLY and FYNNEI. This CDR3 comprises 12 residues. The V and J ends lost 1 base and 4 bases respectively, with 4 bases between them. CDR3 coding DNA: TGTGCCAGCAGTGAAGGGGGCACTGAAGCTTTCTTT. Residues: CASSEGGTEAFF.

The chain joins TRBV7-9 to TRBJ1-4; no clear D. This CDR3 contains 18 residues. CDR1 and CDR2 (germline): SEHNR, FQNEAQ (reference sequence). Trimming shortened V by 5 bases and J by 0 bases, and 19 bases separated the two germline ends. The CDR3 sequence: CASSHPWQWGATNEKLFF. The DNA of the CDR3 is TGTGCCAGCAGCCACCCGTGGCAGTGGGGAGCAACTAATGAAAAACTGTTTTTT. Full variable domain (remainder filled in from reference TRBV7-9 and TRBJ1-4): DTGVSQNPRHKITKRGQNVTFRCDPISEHNRLYWYRQTLGQGPEFLTYFQNEAQLEKSRLLSDRFSAERPKGSFSTLEIQRTEQGDSAMYLCASSHPWQWGATNEKLFFGSGTQLSVL.